The 23 T cell receptor beta chains below all came from one sample that was sequenced in a study of follicular helper T cells after annual influenza vaccination. Repertoires were generated with immunoSEQ multiplex PCR, while TCRdb's copy carries only in-frame clones and drops some. The sample consists of some 8,200 clones, roughly four fifths of them appearing once. Time point here: 2014-2015 season, pre-vaccination. This specimen was CXCR5+ CD38- circulating T follicular helper cells from blood, taken on the day of influenza vaccination. Subset of the sample: circulating Tfh, non-naive CD4+CXCR5+PD-1+ (ICOS+CD38+ or ICOS-CD38-). All receptors come from an adult who received the influenza vaccine.

The rearrangement uses TRBV7-2 and TRBJ1-2; TRBD1 agrees at 9 bases. The trim removed 0 bases at V and 1 base at J, leaving 9 bases unmatched. The CDR3 has 18 residues. Germline V gene sequence: CDR1 SGHTA, CDR2 FQGNSA. The CDR3 reads CASSLAINSGQGNYGYTF. Written as DNA, the CDR3 is TGTGCCAGCAGCTTAGCCATAAATTCGGGACAGGGTAACTATGGCTACACCTTC.

The rearrangement links TRBV7-2 to TRBJ2-5; 7 bases are a match to TRBD1. The CDR3 spans 17 residues. Germline V gene data show CDR1 as SGHTA and CDR2 as FQGNSA. Losses at the gene ends were 5 bases for V and 5 bases for J; bases not matched to a gene: 17. The CDR3 here is CASSPGLQGPGGETQYF. For the CDR3, the DNA is TGTGCCAGCAGCCCAGGTCTGCAGGGGCCAGGGGGTGAGACCCAGTACTTC.

The gene calls are TRBV13 and TRBJ1-6, with TRBD1 identical over 7 bases. V was clipped by 1 base and J by 10 bases; unmatched bases: 4. Germline V gene lookup returns CDR1 PRHDT and CDR2 FYEKMQ (reference sequence). CDR3 size: 14 residues. The CDR3 protein is CASSLDAGGSPLHF. The CDR3 nucleotides read TGTGCCAGCAGCTTAGATGCAGGGGGATCACCCCTCCACTTT.

Written as DNA, the CDR3 is TGTGCCAGCAGTGTTCGGCAGCTAGAGACCCAGTACTTC. It encodes CASSVRQLETQYF. The chain recombines TRBV2 with TRBJ2-5; D is unclear. The CDR3 is made up of 13 amino acids. V was pared by 4 bases and J by 4 bases, with 10 bases between. Per germline, CDR1 SNHLY and CDR2 FYNNEI.

The CDR3 DNA reads as TGTGCCACCAGCAGAGATTGGGATTCACCCCTCCACTTT. Amino acids: CATSRDWDSPLHF. The chain is built from TRBV15 and TRBJ1-6, with D unclear. V gave up 0 bases and J gave up 8 bases, with 5 bases separating them. Germline V gene data show CDR1 as LNHNV and CDR2 as YYDKDF (reference sequence). The CDR3 runs to 13 residues.

The CDR3 DNA is TGTGCCAGCAGCCATCAAGAGTGGGTAGCGGGCCCCACGGGTGAGCAGTTCTTC. It translates to CASSHQEWVAGPTGEQFF. This chain links TRBV14 with TRBJ2-1; TRBD2 matches 7 bases. Germline V gene data show CDR1 as SGHDN and CDR2 as FVKESK. This CDR3 is 18 amino acids long. The ends lost 3 bases at V and 9 bases at J; junction bases unmatched: 20.

The chain couples TRBV5-8 to TRBJ1-1; D perhaps matches TRBD1 (5 bases). V shed 2 bases and J shed 1 base, with 12 bases lying between them. This CDR3 has 15 amino acids. Germline CDR1 reads SGHTS; CDR2 reads YDEGEE. The CDR3 coding sequence is TGTGCCAGCAGCTTTGGGGGGGAGCGGAACACTGAAGCTTTCTTT. This encodes CASSFGGERNTEAFF.

The rearrangement links TRBV28 to TRBJ1-4; a weak D match, TRBD1 (6 bases). V gave up 7 bases and J gave up 8 bases, with 20 bases separating them. The CDR3 has 15 amino acids. CDR1 and CDR2 (germline): MDHEN, SYDVKM. CDR3 sequence (DNA): TGTGCCAGCACCGCCGGGTGGGGGCGCGACGAAAAACTGTTTTTT. Translated, it gives CASTAGWGRDEKLFF.

The chain uses TRBV5-4 and TRBJ2-2; no definite D call. Germline lookup yields CDR1 SGHNT and CDR2 YYREEE (reference sequence). V lost 4 bases and J lost 2, with 15 bases in between. This CDR3 has 16 residues. The CDR3 DNA sequence: TGTGCCAGCAGCATCGACACCCACGGCAACACCGGGGAGCTGTTTTTT. Residues: CASSIDTHGNTGELFF.

The genes are TRBV28 and TRBJ1-6, with TRBD1 matching 10 bases. The CDR3 extends over 13 amino acids. The V gene's germline CDR1 is MDHEN and CDR2 SYDVKM. V lost 7 bases and J lost 7; bases outside the gene matches: 1. The CDR3 spells CASMGQGNSPLHF. The CDR3 region has the DNA TGTGCCAGCATGGGACAGGGGAATTCACCCCTCCACTTT.

In DNA, the CDR3 is TGCAGCGTTGTCCGGGTCGGGGGGGCTCCCGCAGATCATGAGCAGTTCTTC. It is translated as CSVVRVGGAPADHEQFF. This chain links TRBV29-1 with TRBJ2-1; 8 bases match TRBD2. The germline gives CDR1 SQVTM, CDR2 ANQGSEA. The CDR3 sequence is 17 residues long. V lost 4 bases and J lost 8; bases outside the gene matches: 19.

The rearrangement joins TRBV28 to TRBJ1-5, with a tentative D call TRBD1 (6 bases). Trimming shortened V by 6 bases and J by 7 bases, and 10 bases separated the two germline ends. CDR1 is MDHEN and CDR2 is SYDVKM in the germline V gene. The CDR3 extends over 12 amino acids. The CDR3 sequence: CASRWQGQPQHF. CDR3 DNA sequence: TGTGCCAGCAGATGGCAGGGGCAGCCCCAGCATTTT.

This clone has a handful of counts. The rearrangement links TRBV11-2 to TRBJ2-7, with D hard to call. In germline, CDR1 is SGHAT, CDR2 FQNNGV. V was clipped by 0 bases and J by 7 bases, with 7 bases between them. CDR3 length equals 12 residues. CDR3 nucleotide sequence: TGTGCCAGCAGCTTAGATCAAGGAGAGCAGTACTTC. This gives the protein CASSLDQGEQYF.

The rearrangement uses TRBV7-9 and TRBJ2-5, with D unresolved. The V end lost 8 bases, the J end lost 7 bases, and 17 bases lay between the germline ends. This CDR3 is 13 amino acids long. Germline CDR1 SEHNR, CDR2 FQNEAQ (reference sequence). This CDR3 reads CASAAVESGTQYF. CDR3 in DNA: TGTGCCAGCGCCGCCGTGGAGAGTGGGACCCAGTACTTC.

This clone came up a few times. The chain links TRBV2 to TRBJ1-2; a possible D gene is TRBD1 (5 bases). CDR3 length: 13 residues. Germline V lookup: CDR1 SNHLY, CDR2 FYNNEI. V dropped 6 bases and J dropped 8 bases, with 16 bases sitting between them. The CDR3 protein is CASRVQGNGGYTF. CDR3 nucleotides: TGTGCCAGCAGGGTTCAGGGAAATGGAGGCTACACCTTC.

This clone was picked up a small number of times. V and J are TRBV6-1 and TRBJ2-7; D not resolved. This CDR3 contains 10 residues. Germline CDR1 and CDR2: MNHNS and SASEGT. Trimming removed 10 bases from V and 5 bases from J, with 9 bases in between. Here the CDR3 reads CAISRHEQYF. CDR3 nucleotides: TGTGCCATCTCAAGGCACGAGCAGTACTTC.

The count of this clone is one. The CDR3 sequence: CASSLRTGSDSGANVLTF. The CDR3, as DNA: TGCGCCAGCAGCCTCCGGACAGGGTCGGACTCTGGGGCCAACGTCCTGACTTTC. The chain is built from TRBV4-3 and TRBJ2-6; 8 bases are shared with TRBD1. In germline, CDR1 is LGHNA, CDR2 YSLEER. Germline trimming cut 4 bases from V and 0 bases from J; bases unmatched to any gene: 8. The length of the CDR3 is 18 residues.

The V gene is TRBV19, the J gene TRBJ1-6, with D maybe TRBD1 (6 bases). Looked up from germline, CDR1 is LNHDA and CDR2 is SQIVND (reference sequence). V lost 3 bases, J lost 10 bases, and 13 bases lay in between. This CDR3 spans 14 amino acids. The CDR3 sequence: CASSIGGYGSPLHF. CDR3 DNA: TGTGCCAGTAGTATCGGGGGCTACGGGTCACCCCTCCACTTT.

V and J are TRBV7-8 and TRBJ2-3; 9 bases map to TRBD1. Per germline, CDR1 SGHVS and CDR2 FQNEAQ. The CDR3 totals 15 residues. V lost 4 bases and J lost 0; bases outside the gene matches: 2. The CDR3 here is CASSSGTGSTDTQYF. In DNA form, the CDR3 reads TGTGCCAGCAGCTCCGGGACAGGGAGCACAGATACGCAGTATTTT.

This clone was counted between two and nine times. V usage is TRBV7-2 and J usage is TRBJ1-5; D is perhaps TRBD1 (5 bases). The CDR3 runs to 14 residues. Germline V gene lookup returns CDR1 SGHTA and CDR2 FQGNSA. V was cut by 3 bases and J by 5 bases, with 11 bases left in between. The CDR3 DNA follows: TGTGCCAGCAGCTTTGAGGGGCGAGATCAGCCCCAGCATTTT. Amino acids: CASSFEGRDQPQHF. The full variable domain, completed using reference TRBV7-2 and TRBJ1-5, is GAGVSQSPSNKVTEKGKDVELRCDPISGHTALYWYRQSLGQGLEFLIYFQGNSAPDKSGLPSDRFSAERTGGSVSTLTIQRTQQEDSAVYLCASSFEGRDQPQHFGDGTRLSIL.

This chain links TRBV7-2 with TRBJ2-3; D is possibly TRBD1 or TRBD2 (5 bases each). Germline V lookup: CDR1 SGHTA, CDR2 FQGNSA. Trimming left V 6 bases short and J 0 bases short, with 13 bases between. The CDR3 sequence is 15 residues long. DNA of the CDR3: TGTGCCAGCAGAGTAGGGACGCTAAGCACAGATACGCAGTATTTT. This codes for CASRVGTLSTDTQYF.

The rearrangement uses TRBV28 and TRBJ1-4, with D perhaps matching TRBD1 (6 bases). The V and J ends lost 6 bases and 8 bases respectively, with 16 bases between them. This CDR3 is 14 amino acids long. The germline V gene has CDR1 MDHEN and CDR2 SYDVKM. The CDR3 region is CASRQRGGEEKLFF. Here the CDR3 DNA reads TGTGCCAGCAGGCAACGGGGGGGCGAGGAAAAACTGTTTTTT.

The rearrangement uses TRBV7-9 and TRBJ2-5; D unclear. The CDR3 spans 14 residues. Germline V gene lookup returns CDR1 SEHNR and CDR2 FQNEAQ (reference sequence). Trimming removed 2 bases from V and 2 bases from J, with 9 bases in between. The CDR3 sequence: CASSLNSGQETQYF. The CDR3 bases are TGTGCCAGCAGCTTAAATAGTGGGCAAGAGACCCAGTACTTC.